These 32 T cell receptor beta chains share one sample of origin, sequenced in a study of blood T cell repertoires in COVID-19. The method was immunoSEQ multiplex PCR; TCRdb's version includes in-frame clones alone and lacks a portion of them. The sample lists roughly 190,000 clones, roughly four fifths seen once, with around 6.1% in the top ten. The sequencing input was peripheral blood. These receptors all stem from a woman aged 40 to 50 with acute or convalescent COVID-19.

The V gene is TRBV11-2, the J gene TRBJ2-2; 9 bases are a match to TRBD1. Germline V lookup: CDR1 SGHAT, CDR2 FQNNGV. Trimming took 8 bases from V and 5 from J; bases not matched to a gene: 9. The CDR3 consists of 15 residues. The DNA for the CDR3 is TGTGCCAGCGGTACCTACAGGGGGCGGACCGGGGAGCTGTTTTTT. Encoded protein: CASGTYRGRTGELFF.

This sequence joins TRBV5-1 and TRBJ2-2, with 7 bases identical to TRBD1. Germline CDR1 and CDR2: SGHRS and YFSETQ. CDR3 length: 13 amino acids. V was pared by 4 bases and J by 9 bases, with 6 bases of the junction left unmatched. CDR3 nucleotide sequence: TGCGCCAGCAGCAAACTACAGGGGTGGGAGCTGTTTTTT. Protein sequence: CASSKLQGWELFF.

Notes on this clone: This specimen includes other DNA sequences encoding the same CDR3. The rearrangement joins TRBV11-2 to TRBJ1-3; D remains unclear. The ends were cut back, 0 bases at V and 4 bases at J, with 4 bases in the middle. CDR1 SGHAT and CDR2 FQNNGV come from the germline V gene. This CDR3 region has 13 residues. The CDR3 protein is CASSLDPGNTIYF. The CDR3 DNA sequence: TGTGCCAGCAGCTTAGATCCGGGAAACACCATATATTTT.

V is TRBV27 and J is TRBJ1-1; D might be TRBD1 (5 bases). The CDR3 loop spans 14 amino acids. V dropped 8 bases and J dropped 1 base, with 14 bases sitting between them. Germline loops: CDR1 MNHEY, CDR2 SMNVEV (reference sequence). For the CDR3, the DNA is TGTGCCAGCGAGTCCTCGGGGGGGAACACTGAAGCTTTCTTT. Amino acid sequence: CASESSGGNTEAFF.

The V gene is TRBV4-2, the J gene TRBJ2-3; 9 bases line up with TRBD2. V shed 6 bases, J shed 0 bases, and the junction held 7 bases outside the gene matches. CDR1 is LGHNA, CDR2 YNFKEQ, per germline. The CDR3 is made up of 16 amino acids. The CDR3 loop reads CASRRGGIDSTDTQYF. CDR3 in DNA: TGTGCCAGCAGGCGGGGGGGTATAGATAGCACAGATACGCAGTATTTT.

The rearrangement links TRBV5-1 to TRBJ2-7, with unresolved D. The CDR3 is made up of 13 amino acids. Per the germline V gene, CDR1 is SGHRS and CDR2 is YFSETQ. V shed 4 bases and J shed 4 bases, with 12 bases lying between them. The CDR3 here is CASSEDTFYEQYF. CDR3 coding DNA: TGCGCCAGCAGCGAAGACACCTTTTACGAGCAGTACTTC.

This clone was counted once. The gene calls are TRBV7-2 and TRBJ2-1; the D is unclear. Germline-derived CDR1 and CDR2 are SGHTA and FQGNSA. The ends were cut back, 1 base at V and 9 bases at J, with 13 bases in the middle. The CDR3 sequence is 14 residues long. The CDR3 here is CASSLVESRFEQFF. CDR3 nucleotides: TGTGCCAGCAGCTTAGTTGAATCGCGGTTTGAGCAGTTCTTC.

This clone was detected once. One junction end does not reproduce the germline sequence, and a read error may be involved. The V gene is TRBV6-1, the J gene TRBJ2-7, with D perhaps matching TRBD1 (5 bases). The CDR3 runs 14 residues. Germline values: CDR1 MNHNS, CDR2 SASEGT. CDR3 sequence reads: CASSEYDSPYEKYF. The CDR3 nucleotides are TGTGCCAGCAGTGAATATGACAGCCCCTACGAGAAGTACTTC.

This chain joins TRBV27 and TRBJ1-2; 7 bases fit TRBD1. The CDR3 is 13 amino acids. Germline CDR1 MNHEY, CDR2 SMNVEV (reference sequence). J lost 8 bases, V lost 6 bases, and 9 bases had no gene match. CDR3 in DNA: TGTGCCAGCAGAACCACAGGGGTAGGAGGCTACACCTTC. Its translation is CASRTTGVGGYTF.

This rearrangement joins TRBV5-1 to TRBJ1-2; 8 bases fit TRBD1. J was trimmed by 3 bases and V by 1 base; bases with no gene match: 11. The CDR3 has 17 amino acids. Germline lookup yields CDR1 SGHRS and CDR2 YFSETQ. This CDR3 is CASSLLQGAPGDYGYTF. CDR3 nucleotides: TGCGCCAGCAGCTTGCTTCAGGGGGCGCCCGGGGACTATGGCTACACCTTC.

The chain carries TRBV6-4 and TRBJ1-2; D not certain. Deletions cut 4 bases from V and 5 bases from J, with 5 bases between. The CDR3 consists of 11 residues. The germline V gene encodes CDR1 MRHNA and CDR2 SNTAGT. CDR3 protein: CASSGGYGYTF. The CDR3 nucleotides read TGTGCCAGCAGTGGAGGGTATGGCTACACCTTC.

The chain combines TRBV9 with TRBJ1-4; D is unresolved. Germline CDR1 reads SGDLS; CDR2 reads YYNGEE. CDR3 length equals 15 residues. V was pared by 3 bases and J by 2 bases, with 11 bases between. CDR3 bases: TGTGCCAGCAGCGGAAGGGAGGCCACTAATGAAAAACTGTTTTTT. Translation: CASSGREATNEKLFF.

V is TRBV30 and J is TRBJ2-3, with TRBD1 matching 7 bases. CDR3 length: 14 amino acids. V shed 2 bases, J shed 5 bases, and the junction held 7 bases outside the gene matches. Per germline, CDR1 GTSNPN and CDR2 SVGIG (reference sequence). As DNA, the CDR3 is TGTGCCTGGAGTAAACTCCGGACAGGAGATACGCAGTATTTT. Translation gives CAWSKLRTGDTQYF.

The chain joins TRBV5-6 to TRBJ2-1, with a weak D call TRBD1 (5 bases). Trimming removed 0 bases from V and 15 bases from J, with 16 bases in between. The length of the CDR3 is 13 residues. The V gene's germline CDR1 is SGHDT and CDR2 YYEEEE. The CDR3 loop reads CASSLALQERWFF. The CDR3 nucleotides are TGTGCCAGCAGCTTGGCCCTACAGGAACGATGGTTCTTC.

The genes are TRBV28 and TRBJ1-5; 7 positions agree with TRBD1. CDR1 is MDHEN and CDR2 is SYDVKM in the germline V gene. Unmatched junction bases numbered 6, after V lost 5 bases and J lost 8 bases. CDR3 length equals 13 residues. The CDR3 DNA follows: TGTGCCAGCAGTGCGCCCAGGGGGGAGCCCCAGCATTTT. It yields the protein CASSAPRGEPQHF. The whole variable domain, remainder taken from reference TRBV28 and TRBJ1-5, is DVKVTQSSRYLVKRTGEKVFLECVQDMDHENMFWYRQDPGLGLRLIYFSYDVKMKEKGDIPEGYSVSREKKERFSLILESASTNQTSMYLCASSAPRGEPQHFGDGTRLSIL.

The chain combines TRBV7-2 with TRBJ2-5; D ambiguous. The germline V and J ends were trimmed by 4 bases and 5 bases, with 8 bases remaining between them. Germline-derived CDR1 and CDR2 are SGHTA and FQGNSA. The CDR3 runs 12 residues. CDR3 region: CASSSARETQYF. CDR3 nucleotides: TGTGCCAGCAGCTCCGCTAGGGAGACCCAGTACTTC.

The rearrangement links TRBV10-3 to TRBJ1-6; no reliable D call. Trimming took 7 bases from V and 7 from J, leaving 11 bases between them. This CDR3 is built from 13 residues. Germline V gene sequence: CDR1 ENHRY, CDR2 SYGVKD. CDR3 amino acids: CAITVNQNSPLHF. The CDR3 DNA reads as TGTGCCATCACGGTCAATCAAAATTCACCCCTCCACTTT.

The chain couples TRBV28 to TRBJ1-2; TRBD1 matches 11 bases. The CDR3 has 14 residues. CDR1 MDHEN and CDR2 SYDVKM come from the germline V gene. The V and J ends lost 2 bases and 6 bases, in that order; junction bases with no gene match: 2. Here the CDR3 reads CASSLLGQGDGYTF. The DNA of the CDR3 is TGTGCCAGCAGTTTACTGGGACAGGGGGATGGCTACACCTTC.

This chain's CDR3 is CASSPQGADTEAFF. The CDR3 coding sequence is TGCGCCAGCAGCCCACAGGGGGCGGATACTGAAGCTTTCTTT. This chain links TRBV5-1 with TRBJ1-1, with TRBD1 matching 9 bases. CDR1 SGHRS and CDR2 YFSETQ come from the germline V gene. V lost 4 bases to trimming and J lost 5 bases; unmatched junction nucleotides: 6. The CDR3 length is 14 residues.

The rearrangement joins TRBV7-9 to TRBJ1-5; 8 nucleotides match TRBD1. V lost 5 bases, J lost 3 bases, and 6 bases stayed unmatched. Germline V gene sequence: CDR1 SEHNR, CDR2 FQNEAQ (reference sequence). The CDR3 runs 15 residues. The CDR3 here is CASSPTGGDNQPQHF. CDR3 nucleotide sequence: TGTGCCAGCAGCCCAACAGGGGGGGACAATCAGCCCCAGCATTTT.

This rearrangement joins TRBV4-1 to TRBJ2-7, with TRBD1 matching over 8 bases. CDR1 and CDR2 (germline): MGHRA, YSYEKL. The CDR3 runs 14 residues. J lost 6 bases, V lost 2 bases, and 6 bases had no gene match. DNA for the CDR3: TGCGCCAGCAGCCAATCCCCAGGGGGCCCCGAGCAGTACTTC. Protein sequence: CASSQSPGGPEQYF.

This clone was detected a few times. The chain recombines TRBV18 with TRBJ1-5; D is perhaps TRBD1 (5 bases). CDR1 and CDR2 from the germline V gene are KGHSH and LQKENI. This CDR3 has 15 amino acids. V was cut by 1 base and J by 2 bases, with 9 bases left in between. This chain's CDR3 is CASSPRGVGNQPQHF. As DNA, the CDR3 is TGTGCCAGCTCACCACGGGGGGTTGGCAATCAGCCCCAGCATTTT.

This clone was detected a few times. The CDR3: CASASYREKGTEAFF. CDR3 sequence (DNA): TGTGCCAGCGCCAGTTACAGGGAAAAGGGCACTGAAGCTTTCTTT. The chain is built from TRBV7-6 and TRBJ1-1, with D tentatively TRBD1 (6 bases). Per germline, CDR1 SGHVS and CDR2 FNYEAQ. Deletions cut 8 bases from V and 4 bases from J, with 20 bases between. This CDR3 spans 15 amino acids.

The chain uses TRBV6-5 and TRBJ1-3, with 7 bases matching TRBD1. The CDR3 has 15 residues. Per germline, CDR1 MNHEY and CDR2 SVGAGI. V lost 5 bases and J lost 0; bases outside the gene matches: 4. The CDR3 reads CASSLGQSSGNTIYF. The CDR3 DNA reads as TGTGCCAGCAGTCTGGGACAGAGCTCTGGAAACACCATATATTTT.

The CDR3 DNA reads TGTGCTAGTGCCCTCGAAGCTCCCGGGGAGCTGTTTTTT. This codes for CASALEAPGELFF. The rearrangement joins TRBV12-5 to TRBJ2-2; D is unclear. V was shortened by 7 bases and J by 6 bases, with 12 bases between the two germline ends. The CDR3 consists of 13 residues. Germline V gene data show CDR1 as LGHNT and CDR2 as FRNRAP.

The chain employs TRBV28 and TRBJ2-2; D is perhaps TRBD1 (5 bases). This CDR3 has 13 amino acids. Trimming took off 11 bases at V and 0 bases at J, with 10 bases between the two ends. In germline, CDR1 is MDHEN, CDR2 SYDVKM. CDR3 sequence: CAADRSNTGELFF. Written as DNA, the CDR3 is TGTGCCGCTGACAGATCGAACACCGGGGAGCTGTTTTTT.

The chain couples TRBV7-2 to TRBJ1-2, with 8 bases lining up with TRBD1. The CDR3 loop spans 16 amino acids. Germline V gene sequence: CDR1 SGHTA, CDR2 FQGNSA. V was clipped by 1 base and J by 4 bases; unmatched bases: 8. CDR3 bases: TGTGCCAGCAGCTTAGGGGGGGACAGGAGGGTCTATGGCTACACCTTC. Its translation: CASSLGGDRRVYGYTF.

This chain joins TRBV28 and TRBJ2-2; TRBD2 aligns across 13 bases. The CDR3 consists of 16 residues. Germline lookup yields CDR1 MDHEN and CDR2 SYDVKM. Losses at the gene ends were 2 bases for V and 6 bases for J; bases not matched to a gene: 3. This CDR3 reads CASSLVGTSGAGELFF. In DNA form, the CDR3 reads TGTGCCAGCAGTTTAGTCGGGACTAGCGGGGCCGGGGAGCTGTTTTTT.

The J gene is TRBJ1-2, the V gene TRBV27, with a weak D call TRBD1 (5 bases). Germline CDR1 MNHEY, CDR2 SMNVEV (reference sequence). V was cut by 6 bases and J by 3 bases, with 20 bases left in between. This CDR3 is built from 16 residues. This CDR3 is CASRAFVGRADYGYTF. CDR3 nucleotide sequence: TGTGCCAGCAGGGCGTTTGTGGGGCGAGCTGACTATGGCTACACCTTC.

This clone appeared a few times. In DNA form, the CDR3 reads TGCAGCGTTGTTGGACTAGCGGGAGTCTCGAGAGAGAATGAGCAGTTCTTC. Protein sequence: CSVVGLAGVSRENEQFF. This rearrangement joins TRBV29-1 to TRBJ2-1, with TRBD2 identical over 13 bases. V lost 4 bases and J lost 7; bases outside the gene matches: 13. Germline CDR1 is SQVTM and CDR2 is ANQGSEA. The CDR3 sequence is 17 residues long.

J is TRBJ1-2 and V is TRBV5-4; 9 nucleotides agree with TRBD1. CDR1 is SGHNT and CDR2 is YYREEE in the germline V gene (reference sequence). Trimming took 2 bases from V and 4 from J; bases not matched to a gene: 3. The CDR3 is 14 amino acids. This chain's CDR3 is CASSFDRGGYGYTF. CDR3 nucleotide sequence: TGTGCCAGCAGCTTTGACAGGGGGGGCTATGGCTACACCTTC.

The chain combines TRBV29-1 with TRBJ1-5; D uncertain. Trimming cost V 3 bases and J 0 bases, with 9 bases left between them. CDR3 size: 14 residues. Germline V gene data show CDR1 as SQVTM and CDR2 as ANQGSEA. In DNA, the CDR3 is TGCAGCGTTGACACGGGTCATAGCAATCAGCCCCAGCATTTT. This translates into CSVDTGHSNQPQHF.